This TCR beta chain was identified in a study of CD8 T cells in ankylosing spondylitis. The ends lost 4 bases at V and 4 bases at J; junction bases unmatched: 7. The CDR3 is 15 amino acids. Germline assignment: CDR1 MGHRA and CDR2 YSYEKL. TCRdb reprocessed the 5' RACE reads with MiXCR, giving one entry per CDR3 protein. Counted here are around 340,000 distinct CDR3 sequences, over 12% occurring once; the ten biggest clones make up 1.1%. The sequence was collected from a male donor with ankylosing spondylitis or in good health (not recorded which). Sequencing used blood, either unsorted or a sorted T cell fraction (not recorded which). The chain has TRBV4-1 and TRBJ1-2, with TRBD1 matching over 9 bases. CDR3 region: CASSPRTGDLYGYTF. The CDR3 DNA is TGCGCCAGCAGCCCCCGGACAGGGGATCTCTATGGCTACACCTTC.